The 28 T cell receptor beta chains below all came from one sample that was sequenced in a study of cytomegalovirus exposure and HLA in healthy donors. The PCR made use of 60 Vbeta and 13 Jbeta primers. Data came from immunoSEQ multiplex PCR; TCRdb stores just in-frame clones and leaves some out. The repertoire table contains approximately 50,000 clones. The specimen sequenced was PBMCs. The receptors stem from a female donor in good health and CMV-seronegative.

This chain connects TRBV19 to TRBJ2-1; 9 bases are shared with TRBD1. Germline-derived CDR1 and CDR2 are LNHDA and SQIVND (reference sequence). V was pared by 3 bases and J by 5 bases, with 8 bases of the junction left unmatched. The CDR3 runs 16 residues. CDR3 in amino acids: CASSILGQGPDNEQFF. Here the CDR3 DNA reads TGTGCCAGTAGTATCCTCGGACAGGGGCCGGACAATGAGCAGTTCTTC.

With respect to this clone: One end of the junction does not line up with germline, which may come from a read error. The V call is TRBV30, the J call TRBJ2-7; a weak D match, TRBD2 (6 bases). The CDR3 consists of 13 residues. Germline CDR1 and CDR2: GTSNPN and SVGIG (reference sequence). Here the CDR3 reads CAWSPGDSHEQYF. The CDR3 DNA is TGTGCCTGGAGTCCGGGAGACTCCCACGAGCAGTACTTC.

The CDR3 reads CASSLERGFATNEKLFF. In DNA form, the CDR3 reads TGTGCCAGCAGCTTGGAAAGGGGTTTTGCCACTAATGAAAAACTGTTTTTT. The chain uses TRBV5-6 and TRBJ1-4; D perhaps matches TRBD1 (5 bases). V gave up 0 bases and J gave up 2 bases, with 14 bases separating them. The V gene's germline CDR1 is SGHDT and CDR2 YYEEEE. There are 17 residues in the CDR3.

This sequence joins TRBV29-1 and TRBJ2-1, with D tentatively TRBD2 (6 bases). CDR3 length equals 14 residues. Germline V gene sequence: CDR1 SQVTM, CDR2 ANQGSEA. Trimming removed 4 bases from V and 4 bases from J, with 14 bases in between. CDR3 in amino acids: CSVGSGGLYNEQFF. CDR3 in DNA: TGCAGCGTTGGTTCCGGGGGACTGTACAATGAGCAGTTCTTC.

This sequence joins TRBV6-5 and TRBJ1-2; D is unresolved. V was trimmed by 5 bases and J by 6 bases, leaving 13 bases between them. CDR1 MNHEY and CDR2 SVGAGI come from the germline V gene. The CDR3 spans 13 residues. The CDR3 DNA reads as TGTGCCAGCAGTCGCGGGCCTCACAATGGCTACACCTTC. This encodes CASSRGPHNGYTF.

This chain joins TRBV7-3 and TRBJ1-1; no firm D call. The CDR3 is made up of 13 amino acids. Between the trimmed V and J ends, which lost 5 bases and 5 bases, there was a span of 12 bases. Germline-derived CDR1 and CDR2 are SGHTA and FQGTGA. Here the CDR3 DNA reads TGTGCCAGCAGCACTCAGGCAGGAACTGAAGCTTTCTTT. Its protein is CASSTQAGTEAFF. The full variable domain, completed using reference TRBV7-3 and TRBJ1-1, is GAGVSQTPSNKVTEKGKYVELRCDPISGHTALYWYRQSLGQGPEFLIYFQGTGAADDSGLPNDRFFAVRPEGSVSTLKIQRTERGDSAVYLCASSTQAGTEAFFGQGTRLTVV.

This chain joins TRBV11-3 and TRBJ2-7, with a weak D call TRBD1 (6 bases). Germline values: CDR1 SGHNT, CDR2 YENEEA. The V and J ends lost 4 bases and 0 bases respectively, with 16 bases between them. CDR3 length equals 16 residues. The chain's CDR3 is CASSYPDSRSSYEQYF. The CDR3 DNA reads TGTGCCAGCAGCTATCCGGACAGTAGGAGCTCCTACGAGCAGTACTTC.

This chain uses TRBV6-1 with TRBJ1-1; no clear D gene. The germline CDR1 and CDR2 sequences are MNHNS and SASEGT. The CDR3 spans 11 residues. Trimming left V 7 bases short and J 4 bases short, with 7 bases between. The CDR3: CASKTVTEAFF. Written as DNA, the CDR3 is TGTGCCAGCAAAACGGTCACTGAAGCTTTCTTT.

The chain uses TRBV18 and TRBJ2-6; 7 nucleotides align to TRBD1. The CDR3 covers 18 residues. CDR1 KGHSH and CDR2 LQKENI come from the germline V gene. V lost 8 bases and J lost 0; bases outside the gene matches: 13. The CDR3, as DNA: TGTGCCAGCGCCTACAGGGGCATTTCGAACTCTGGGGCCAACGTCCTGACTTTC. Translating gives CASAYRGISNSGANVLTF.

The rearrangement links TRBV6-6 to TRBJ2-7; a possible D gene is TRBD2 (7 bases). V was pared by 10 bases and J by 3 bases, with 22 bases between. This CDR3 region has 15 residues. Germline values: CDR1 MNHNY, CDR2 SVGAGI (reference sequence). The DNA for the CDR3 is TGTGCCACTTCCCTGGAGGGGGGGCCTTTCTACGAGCAGTACTTC. Translating gives CATSLEGGPFYEQYF.

V gene TRBV20-1 combines with J gene TRBJ1-4; D unresolved. CDR3 length: 11 residues. In germline, CDR1 is DFQATT, CDR2 SNEGSKA (reference sequence). Trimming took off 6 bases at V and 0 bases at J, with 2 bases between the two ends. CDR3 loop: CSATTNEKLFF. The CDR3 bases are TGCAGTGCCACAACTAATGAAAAACTGTTTTTT.

The chain links TRBV6-1 to TRBJ2-6; D might be TRBD1 (6 bases). V lost 3 bases and J 2 bases, leaving 11 bases between the germline ends. There are 16 residues in the CDR3. The germline V gene has CDR1 MNHNS and CDR2 SASEGT. The CDR3 here is CASSDTSGAGANVLTF. The DNA of the CDR3 is TGTGCCAGCAGTGACACCTCAGGGGCTGGGGCCAACGTCCTGACTTTC.

V and J are TRBV10-3 and TRBJ2-3; possible D gene TRBD1, 5 bases. Germline loops: CDR1 ENHRY, CDR2 SYGVKD. The CDR3 covers 14 residues. The germline V and J ends were trimmed by 6 bases and 0 bases, with 10 bases remaining between them. In DNA, the CDR3 is TGTGCCATCAGGGGGCCACTGAGCACAGATACGCAGTATTTT. As protein: CAIRGPLSTDTQYF.

The chain links TRBV4-1 to TRBJ1-2; tentative D call: TRBD1 (5 bases). From germline, CDR1 is MGHRA and CDR2 YSYEKL. Between the trimmed V and J ends, which lost 1 base and 5 bases, there was a span of 11 bases. This CDR3 has 14 amino acids. The DNA of the CDR3 is TGCGCCAGCAGCCAAGTCCGTGGGGGGTATGGCTACACCTTC. Residues: CASSQVRGGYGYTF.

V gene TRBV4-3 combines with J gene TRBJ1-2, with TRBD1 as a possible D gene (6 bases). Germline V gene lookup returns CDR1 LGHNA and CDR2 YSLEER. The CDR3 loop spans 15 amino acids. V lost 2 bases to trimming and J lost 1 base, with 11 bases between them. Here the CDR3 reads CASSQTRTDNYGYTF. DNA for the CDR3: TGCGCCAGCAGCCAAACCCGGACAGATAACTATGGCTACACCTTC.

This chain uses TRBV6-6 with TRBJ2-1, with no clear D. V gave up 2 bases and J gave up 8 bases, with 7 bases separating them. Germline CDR1 reads MNHNY; CDR2 reads SVGAGI (reference sequence). This CDR3 region has 12 residues. The CDR3 nucleotides are TGTGCCAGCAGTTACGGCTCCCATGAGCAGTTCTTC. Protein product: CASSYGSHEQFF.

This sequence joins TRBV9 and TRBJ1-1, with a weak D call TRBD1 (6 bases). Germline loops: CDR1 SGDLS, CDR2 YYNGEE. V lost 3 bases and J lost 1, with 10 bases in between. CDR3 size: 14 residues. CDR3 region: CASSAWDTNTEAFF. The CDR3 nucleotides read TGTGCCAGCAGCGCGTGGGACACGAACACTGAAGCTTTCTTT.

The CDR3: CASTLTAGETYEQYF. The CDR3 DNA reads TGTGCCTCCACCCTGACTGCGGGGGAGACCTACGAGCAGTACTTC. This chain uses TRBV6-5 with TRBJ2-7; 7 nucleotides match TRBD2. The CDR3 runs 15 residues. Germline V gene data show CDR1 as MNHEY and CDR2 as SVGAGI. Trimming took 11 bases from V and 2 from J; bases not matched to a gene: 15.

The rearrangement uses TRBV19 and TRBJ2-1, with TRBD1 as a possible D gene (6 bases). Trimming cost V 6 bases and J 8 bases, with 20 bases left between them. Germline-derived CDR1 and CDR2 are LNHDA and SQIVND (reference sequence). The CDR3 runs to 15 residues. CDR3 bases: TGTGCCAGTAGCCCGTGGGGGCCCGACGGCGATGAGCAGTTCTTC. Its protein product is CASSPWGPDGDEQFF.

Note on this clone: Other DNA sequences in this sample translate to the same CDR3. This chain connects TRBV7-9 to TRBJ1-1; D gene ambiguous. Trimming shortened V by 2 bases and J by 0 bases, and 22 bases separated the two germline ends. The CDR3 loop spans 19 amino acids. Germline CDR1 and CDR2: SEHNR and FQNEAQ (reference sequence). The CDR3 loop reads CASSLSKDRERRLNTEAFF. DNA of the CDR3: TGTGCCAGCAGCTTATCTAAGGATCGGGAGCGCCGACTGAACACTGAAGCTTTCTTT.

The rearrangement joins TRBV29-1 to TRBJ1-1; no firm D call. The V and J ends lost 7 bases and 1 base respectively, with 19 bases between them. The CDR3 covers 15 residues. In germline, CDR1 is SQVTM, CDR2 ANQGSEA. This CDR3 reads CSAWTPGRGNTEAFF. In DNA, the CDR3 is TGCAGCGCGTGGACCCCCGGCCGGGGGAACACTGAAGCTTTCTTT.

This chain links TRBV9 with TRBJ2-1; 7 bases are a match to TRBD1. In germline, CDR1 is SGDLS, CDR2 YYNGEE. Germline trimming cut 4 bases from V and 0 bases from J; bases unmatched to any gene: 7. The CDR3 is 16 amino acids. CDR3 sequence: CASSLSSGGSYNEQFF. The CDR3, as DNA: TGTGCCAGCAGCCTATCATCAGGGGGCTCCTACAATGAGCAGTTCTTC. The complete variable domain, with remaining parts taken from reference TRBV9 and TRBJ2-1, reads DSGVTQTPKHLITATGQRVTLRCSPRSGDLSVYWYQQSLDQGLQFLIQYYNGEERAKGNILERFSAQQFPDLHSELNLSSLELGDSALYFCASSLSSGGSYNEQFFGPGTRLTVL.

The rearrangement uses TRBV2 and TRBJ2-5; 7 bases are shared with TRBD2. The CDR3 spans 14 residues. V gave up 1 base and J gave up 4 bases; unmatched junction bases: 3. Germline CDR1 and CDR2: SNHLY and FYNNEI. Written as DNA, the CDR3 is TGTGCCAGCAGTGAAGAAGGCGGGGGAGAGACCCAGTACTTC. Encoded protein: CASSEEGGGETQYF.

The chain is built from TRBV30 and TRBJ1-4, with D unresolved. Between the trimmed V and J ends, which lost 4 bases and 8 bases, there was a span of 14 bases. Germline V gene lookup returns CDR1 GTSNPN and CDR2 SVGIG (reference sequence). The CDR3 is 13 amino acids. CDR3 in amino acids: CAWNPVWAEKLFF. CDR3 DNA sequence: TGTGCCTGGAACCCAGTTTGGGCCGAAAAACTGTTTTTT. The variable domain in full, with the rest retrieved from reference TRBV30 and TRBJ1-4, is SQTIHQWPATLVQPVGSPLSLECTVEGTSNPNLYWYRQAAGRGLQLLFYSVGIGQISSEVPQNLSASRPQDRQFILSSKKLLLSDSGFYLCAWNPVWAEKLFFGSGTQLSVL.

V usage is TRBV6-1 and J usage is TRBJ1-2; tentative D call: TRBD1 (5 bases). Germline values: CDR1 MNHNS, CDR2 SASEGT. This CDR3 has 14 amino acids. V gave up 1 base and J gave up 2 bases, with 8 bases separating them. In DNA form, the CDR3 reads TGTGCCAGCAGTGAAGTGCGGGGGAACTATGGCTACACCTTC. It yields the protein CASSEVRGNYGYTF.

The gene calls are TRBV9 and TRBJ2-3; D unresolved. Germline values: CDR1 SGDLS, CDR2 YYNGEE. Trimming left V 0 bases short and J 2 bases short, with 7 bases between. There are 14 residues in the CDR3. The CDR3 loop reads CASSVELITDTQYF. The CDR3 DNA sequence: TGTGCCAGCAGCGTAGAACTCATCACAGATACGCAGTATTTT.

The chain couples TRBV6-1 to TRBJ2-7; D may be TRBD2 (5 bases). Germline V gene lookup returns CDR1 MNHNS and CDR2 SASEGT. Trimming shortened V by 2 bases and J by 2 bases, and 19 bases separated the two germline ends. There are 17 residues in the CDR3. The CDR3 here is CASSESVRALGTYEQYF. CDR3 coding DNA: TGTGCCAGCAGTGAATCCGTGAGGGCGCTGGGGACCTACGAGCAGTACTTC.

The rearrangement uses TRBV27 and TRBJ2-5, with D perhaps TRBD2 (6 bases). The CDR3 runs to 15 residues. The germline V gene encodes CDR1 MNHEY and CDR2 SMNVEV (reference sequence). V was clipped by 5 bases and J by 4 bases, with 17 bases between them. The CDR3 region is CASSQFRERGETQYF. Here the CDR3 DNA reads TGTGCCAGCAGTCAGTTCCGGGAGCGAGGAGAGACCCAGTACTTC.